This TCR beta chain was documented in a study of shared clonotypes between healthy human individuals. Repertoires were generated with immunoSEQ multiplex PCR, while TCRdb's copy carries only in-frame clones and drops some. The sample lists more than 2,000,000 clones; about 92% were seen once. V lost 6 bases to trimming and J lost 2 bases; unmatched junction nucleotides: 5. The CDR3 contains 15 residues. The V gene's germline CDR1 is SGHTA and CDR2 FQGTGA. Input material: naive CD4+ T cells sorted from blood. Subset reported: CD45RA+ positively selected. The receptor's source is a man between 18 and 29 years old in good health. The chain has TRBV7-3 and TRBJ2-3, with 10 bases aligning to TRBD2. CDR3 coding DNA: TGTGCCAGCAGGAAAAGCGGGGGGGCCACAGATACGCAGTATTTT. The encoded protein is CASRKSGGATDTQYF.